The clone carrying this T cell receptor beta chain was seen a single time. Its cognate antigen is unknown. The data derive from a study of cytomegalovirus exposure and HLA in healthy donors. Study results and caveats: Cytomegalovirus association was listed for under 200 TCR beta chains. A later analysis found first-cohort TCR clusters tended to co-occur in the 120 validation repertoires. Across donors, most TCRs were seen rarely, yet some public ones were widespread.

With 6 bases removed from V and 3 bases from J, the gap between germline ends came to 11 bases. The CDR3 is 13 residues long. Germline CDR1 MDHEN, CDR2 SYDVKM. Generated by immunoSEQ multiplex PCR, the TCRdb table keeps only in-frame clones and is missing some. The table has roughly 140,000 clones, approximately 89% seen once. The sequencing sample was made of PBMCs. The source is a man aged 18 to 29 in good health and CMV-seronegative. The chain recombines TRBV28 with TRBJ1-2, with D uncertain. The CDR3 DNA reads as TGTGCCAGCAGCTCCCGAGTTTACTATGGCTACACCTTC. Residues: CASSSRVYYGYTF.